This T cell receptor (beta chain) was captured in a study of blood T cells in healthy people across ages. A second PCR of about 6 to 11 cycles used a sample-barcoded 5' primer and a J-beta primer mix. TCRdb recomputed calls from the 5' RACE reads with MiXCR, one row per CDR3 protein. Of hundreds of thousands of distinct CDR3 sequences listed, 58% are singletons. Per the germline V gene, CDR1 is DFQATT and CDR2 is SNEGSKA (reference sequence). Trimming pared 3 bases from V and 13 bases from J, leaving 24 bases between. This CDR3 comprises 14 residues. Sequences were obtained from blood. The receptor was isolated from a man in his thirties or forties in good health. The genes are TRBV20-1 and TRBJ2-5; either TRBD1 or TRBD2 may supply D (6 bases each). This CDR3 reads CSASPGGRVFERYF. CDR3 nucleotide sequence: TGCAGTGCTAGCCCCGGGGGCCGAGTTTTCGAGCGGTACTTC.